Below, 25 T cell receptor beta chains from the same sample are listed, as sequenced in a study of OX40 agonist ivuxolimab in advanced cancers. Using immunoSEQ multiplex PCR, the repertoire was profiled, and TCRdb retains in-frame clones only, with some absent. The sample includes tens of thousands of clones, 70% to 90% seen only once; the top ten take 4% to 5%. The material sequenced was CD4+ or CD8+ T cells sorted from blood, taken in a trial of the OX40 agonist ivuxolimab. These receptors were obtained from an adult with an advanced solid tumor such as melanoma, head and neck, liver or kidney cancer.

CDR3 nucleotide sequence: TGTGCCAGCAGTGCACTTCGGGCCCAAGAGACCCAGTACTTC. This translates into CASSALRAQETQYF. This chain uses TRBV6-1 with TRBJ2-5; D gene uncertain. V was cut by 4 bases and J by 1 base, with 10 bases left in between. The CDR3 totals 14 residues. Germline V CDR1 and CDR2: MNHNS, SASEGT.

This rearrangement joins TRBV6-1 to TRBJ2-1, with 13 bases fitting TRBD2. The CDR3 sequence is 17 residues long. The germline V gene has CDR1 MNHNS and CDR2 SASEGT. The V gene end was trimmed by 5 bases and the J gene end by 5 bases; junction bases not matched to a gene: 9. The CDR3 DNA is TGTGCCAGCAGTAAAGTCGGCGGGACTAGCGGGAACAATGAGCAGTTCTTC. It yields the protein CASSKVGGTSGNNEQFF.

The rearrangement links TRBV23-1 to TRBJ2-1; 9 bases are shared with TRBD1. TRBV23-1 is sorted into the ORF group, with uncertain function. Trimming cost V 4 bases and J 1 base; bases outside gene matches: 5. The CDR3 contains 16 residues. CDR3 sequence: CASSLTGGHSYNEQFF. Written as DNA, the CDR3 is TGCGCCAGCAGTCTGACAGGGGGACATTCCTACAATGAGCAGTTCTTC.

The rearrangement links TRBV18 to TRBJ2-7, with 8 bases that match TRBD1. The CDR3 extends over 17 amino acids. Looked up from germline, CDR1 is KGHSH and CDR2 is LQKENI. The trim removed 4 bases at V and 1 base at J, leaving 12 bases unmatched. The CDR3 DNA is TGTGCCAGCTCACAGTCCTCCCAGGGGGCTGGGTCCTACGAGCAGTACTTC. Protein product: CASSQSSQGAGSYEQYF.

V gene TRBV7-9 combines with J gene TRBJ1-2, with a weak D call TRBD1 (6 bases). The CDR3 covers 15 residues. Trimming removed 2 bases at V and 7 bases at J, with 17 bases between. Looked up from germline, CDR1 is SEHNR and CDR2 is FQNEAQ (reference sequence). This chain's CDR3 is CASSLNLAPGAGYTF. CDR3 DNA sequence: TGTGCCAGCAGCTTAAATCTGGCCCCAGGGGCTGGCTACACCTTC. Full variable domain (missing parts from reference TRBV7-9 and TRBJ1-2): DTGVSQNPRHKITKRGQNVTFRCDPISEHNRLYWYRQTLGQGPEFLTYFQNEAQLEKSRLLSDRFSAERPKGSFSTLEIQRTEQGDSAMYLCASSLNLAPGAGYTFGSGTRLTVV.

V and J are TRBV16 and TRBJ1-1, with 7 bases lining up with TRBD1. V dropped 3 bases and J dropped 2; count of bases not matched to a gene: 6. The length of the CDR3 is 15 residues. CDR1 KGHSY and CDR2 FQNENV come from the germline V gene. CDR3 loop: CASSHRQGDNTEAFF. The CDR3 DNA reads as TGTGCCAGCAGCCATAGACAGGGCGATAACACTGAAGCTTTCTTT.

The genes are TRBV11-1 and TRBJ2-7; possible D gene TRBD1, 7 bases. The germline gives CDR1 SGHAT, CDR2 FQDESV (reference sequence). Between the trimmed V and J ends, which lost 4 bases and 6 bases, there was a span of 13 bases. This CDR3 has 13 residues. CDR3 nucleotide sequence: TGTGCCAGCAGCTCCCCCCAGGGGGGCGAGCAGTACTTC. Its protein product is CASSSPQGGEQYF. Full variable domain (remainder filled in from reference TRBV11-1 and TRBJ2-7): EAEVAQSPRYKITEKSQAVAFWCDPISGHATLYWYRQILGQGPELLVQFQDESVVDDSQLPKDRFSAERLKGVDSTLKIQPAELGDSAMYLCASSSPQGGEQYFGPGTRLTVT.

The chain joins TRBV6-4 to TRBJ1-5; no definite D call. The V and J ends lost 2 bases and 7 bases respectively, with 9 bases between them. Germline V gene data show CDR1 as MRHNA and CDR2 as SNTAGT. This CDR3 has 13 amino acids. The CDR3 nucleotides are TGTGCCAGCAGTGACACCCCGGGACAGCCCCAGCATTTT. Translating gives CASSDTPGQPQHF.

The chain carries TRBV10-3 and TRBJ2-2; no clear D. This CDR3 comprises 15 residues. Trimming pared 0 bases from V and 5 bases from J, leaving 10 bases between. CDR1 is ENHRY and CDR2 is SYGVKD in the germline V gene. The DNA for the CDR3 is TGTGCCATCAGTGAGTCCCCAGGCCCGACCGGGGAGCTGTTTTTT. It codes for CAISESPGPTGELFF.

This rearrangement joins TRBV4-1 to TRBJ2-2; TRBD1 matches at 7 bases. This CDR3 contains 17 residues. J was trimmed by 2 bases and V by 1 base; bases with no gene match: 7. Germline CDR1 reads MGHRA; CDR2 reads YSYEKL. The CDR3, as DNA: TGCGCCAGCAGCCAAGGACCCGGGACAGTAAACACCGGGGAGCTGTTTTTT. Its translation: CASSQGPGTVNTGELFF.

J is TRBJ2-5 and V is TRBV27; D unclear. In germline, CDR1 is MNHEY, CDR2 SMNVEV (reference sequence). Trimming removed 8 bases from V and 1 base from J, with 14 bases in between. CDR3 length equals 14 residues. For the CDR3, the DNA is TGTGCCAGCCAGGTAGACGGAGCCCAAGAGACCCAGTACTTC. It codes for CASQVDGAQETQYF.

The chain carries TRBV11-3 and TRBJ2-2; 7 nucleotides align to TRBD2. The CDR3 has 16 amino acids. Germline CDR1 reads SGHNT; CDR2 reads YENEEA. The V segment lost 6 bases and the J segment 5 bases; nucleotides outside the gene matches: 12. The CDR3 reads CASSAGREKLTGELFF. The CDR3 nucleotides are TGTGCCAGCAGTGCCGGGCGGGAGAAATTAACCGGGGAGCTGTTTTTT.

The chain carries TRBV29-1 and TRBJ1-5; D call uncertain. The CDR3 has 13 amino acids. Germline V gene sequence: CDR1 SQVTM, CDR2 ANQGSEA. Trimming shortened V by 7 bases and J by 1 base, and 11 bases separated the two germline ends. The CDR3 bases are TGCAGCGGAACCGGGCCCAGCAATCAGCCCCAGCATTTT. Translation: CSGTGPSNQPQHF.

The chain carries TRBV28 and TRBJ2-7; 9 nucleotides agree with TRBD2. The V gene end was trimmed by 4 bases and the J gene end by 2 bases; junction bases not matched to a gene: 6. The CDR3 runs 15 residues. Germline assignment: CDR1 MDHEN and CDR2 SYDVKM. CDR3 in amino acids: CASSSGTSRTYEQYF. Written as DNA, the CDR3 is TGTGCCAGCAGTTCGGGGACTAGCAGGACCTACGAGCAGTACTTC.

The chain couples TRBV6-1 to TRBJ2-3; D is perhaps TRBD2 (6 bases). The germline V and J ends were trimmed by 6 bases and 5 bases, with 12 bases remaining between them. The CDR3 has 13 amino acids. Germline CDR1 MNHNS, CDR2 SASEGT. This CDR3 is CASSPSAKDTQYF. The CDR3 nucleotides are TGTGCCAGCAGCCCTAGCGCCAAAGATACGCAGTATTTT.

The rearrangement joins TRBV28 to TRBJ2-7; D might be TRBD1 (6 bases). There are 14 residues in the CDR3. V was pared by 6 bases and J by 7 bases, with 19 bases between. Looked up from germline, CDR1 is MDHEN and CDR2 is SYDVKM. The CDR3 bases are TGTGCCAGCAGCTCTTGGGACACCCCCAGGGAGCAGTACTTC. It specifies CASSSWDTPREQYF.

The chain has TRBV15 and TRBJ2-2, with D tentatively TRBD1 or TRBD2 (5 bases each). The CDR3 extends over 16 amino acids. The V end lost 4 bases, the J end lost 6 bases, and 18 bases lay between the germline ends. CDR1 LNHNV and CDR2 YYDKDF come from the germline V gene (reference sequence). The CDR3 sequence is CATSKGTTPLAGELFF. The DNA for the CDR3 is TGTGCCACCAGCAAAGGGACCACCCCGCTAGCCGGGGAGCTGTTTTTT.

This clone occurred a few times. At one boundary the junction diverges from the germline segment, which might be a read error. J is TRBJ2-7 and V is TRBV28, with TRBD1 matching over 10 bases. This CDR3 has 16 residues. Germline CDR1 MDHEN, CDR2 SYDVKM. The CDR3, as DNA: TGTGCCAGCAGTTTTCAAGGACAGGGGGGCTCCAACGAGCAGTACTTC. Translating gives CASSFQGQGGSNEQYF.

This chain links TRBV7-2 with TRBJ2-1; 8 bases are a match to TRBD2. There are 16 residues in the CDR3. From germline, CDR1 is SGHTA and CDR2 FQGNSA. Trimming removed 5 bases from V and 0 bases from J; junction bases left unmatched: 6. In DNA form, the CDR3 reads TGTGCCAGCAGCATATATAGCGGGAACTCCTACAATGAGCAGTTCTTC. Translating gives CASSIYSGNSYNEQFF.

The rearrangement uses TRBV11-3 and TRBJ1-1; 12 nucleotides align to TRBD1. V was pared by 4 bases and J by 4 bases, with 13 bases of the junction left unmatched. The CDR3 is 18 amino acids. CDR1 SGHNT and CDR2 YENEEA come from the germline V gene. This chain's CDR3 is CASSWGQGALGYGTEAFF. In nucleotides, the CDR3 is TGTGCCAGCAGCTGGGGACAGGGGGCATTGGGATATGGCACTGAAGCTTTCTTT.

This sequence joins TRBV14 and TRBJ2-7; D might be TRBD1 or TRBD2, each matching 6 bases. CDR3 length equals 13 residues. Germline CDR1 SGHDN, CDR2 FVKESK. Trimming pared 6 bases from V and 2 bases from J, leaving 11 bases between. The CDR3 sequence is CASSFRGPYEQYF. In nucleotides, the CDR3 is TGTGCCAGCAGTTTCCGGGGGCCCTACGAGCAGTACTTC.

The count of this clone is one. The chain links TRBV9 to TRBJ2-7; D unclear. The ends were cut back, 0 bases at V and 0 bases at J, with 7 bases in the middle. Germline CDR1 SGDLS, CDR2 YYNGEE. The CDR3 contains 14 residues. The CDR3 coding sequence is TGTGCCAGCAGCGTAGGGGCAAACTCCTACGAGCAGTACTTC. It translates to CASSVGANSYEQYF.

The CDR3 loop is CATRRRVAGVQYEQFF. CDR3 DNA: TGTGCCACTAGGAGGAGGGTAGCGGGAGTTCAATATGAGCAGTTCTTC. The chain links TRBV19 to TRBJ2-1, with TRBD2 matching 9 bases. J was trimmed by 8 bases and V by 10 bases; bases with no gene match: 18. Per the germline V gene, CDR1 is LNHDA and CDR2 is SQIVND (reference sequence). CDR3 length equals 16 residues.

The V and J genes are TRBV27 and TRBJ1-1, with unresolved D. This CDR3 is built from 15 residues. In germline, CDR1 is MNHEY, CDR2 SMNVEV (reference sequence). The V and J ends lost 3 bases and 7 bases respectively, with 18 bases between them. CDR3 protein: CASSLSRGFALEAFF. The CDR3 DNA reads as TGTGCCAGCAGTTTGTCTAGAGGGTTTGCTCTTGAAGCTTTCTTT.

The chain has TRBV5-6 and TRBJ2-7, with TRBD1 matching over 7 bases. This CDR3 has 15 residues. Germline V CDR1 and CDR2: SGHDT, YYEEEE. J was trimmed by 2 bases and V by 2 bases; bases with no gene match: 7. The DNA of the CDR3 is TGTGCCAGCAGCTTAACTACGCAGGGGGCCTACGAGCAGTACTTC. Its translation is CASSLTTQGAYEQYF.